This note documents a single T cell receptor (beta chain) sequence. Its antigen is unidentified. The CDR3 is made up of 16 amino acids. Trimming removed 5 bases from V and 0 bases from J, with 18 bases in between. CDR1 SGDLS and CDR2 YYNGEE come from the germline V gene. This sample stems from a study of T cells in Graves' hyperthyroidism and ophthalmopathy. Regarding the study as a whole: Blood also contained most expanded thyroid clonotypes above 0.001. A model built on 13 V-J features separated ophthalmopathy from stable hyperthyroidism.

Amplified TCR beta CDR3 regions came from RNA transcripts. Researchers ran a first-round RT-PCR on the TCR CDR3 using the HTBI primer set. TCRdb passed the multiplex PCR reads through MiXCR, listing each CDR3 protein once. The sample records 92,000 or so distinct CDR3 sequences, over 50% being singletons. Uncontrolled infection, other autoimmune disease, pregnancy or lactation disqualified patients from enrolment. Each diagnosis was grounded in clinical symptoms, serum thyroxine and TRAb, thyroid ultrasound, and orbital computed tomography. The V gene is TRBV9, the J gene TRBJ2-7, with D possibly TRBD2 on 7 matching bases. Sequences were obtained from blood. This receptor was identified in a woman in her thirties or forties with Graves' hyperthyroidism. The CDR3 coding sequence is TGTGCCAGCAGAGGTGAAGGGGGGGACGCCTCCTACGAGCAGTACTTC. This codes for CASRGEGGDASYEQYF.